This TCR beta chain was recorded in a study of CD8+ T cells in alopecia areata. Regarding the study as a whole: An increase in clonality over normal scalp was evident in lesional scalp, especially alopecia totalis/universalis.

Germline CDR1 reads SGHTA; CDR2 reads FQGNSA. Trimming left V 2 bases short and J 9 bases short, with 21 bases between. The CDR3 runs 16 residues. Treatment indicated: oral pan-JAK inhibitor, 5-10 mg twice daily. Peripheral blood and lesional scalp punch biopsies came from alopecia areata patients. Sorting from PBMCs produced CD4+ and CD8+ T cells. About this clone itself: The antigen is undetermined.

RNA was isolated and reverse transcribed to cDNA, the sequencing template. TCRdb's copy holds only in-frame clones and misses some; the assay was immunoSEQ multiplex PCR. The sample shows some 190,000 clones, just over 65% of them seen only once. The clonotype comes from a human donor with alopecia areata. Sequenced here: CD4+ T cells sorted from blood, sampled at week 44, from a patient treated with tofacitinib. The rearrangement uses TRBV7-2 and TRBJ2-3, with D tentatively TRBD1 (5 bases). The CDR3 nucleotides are TGTGCCAGCAGCTTAATGCAGGCGGCTACCGCAGGGACGCAGTATTTT. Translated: CASSLMQAATAGTQYF.